In this sample, the clone carrying this T cell receptor beta chain turned up once. Per germline, CDR1 MNHNY and CDR2 SVGAGI (reference sequence). Trimming took 2 bases from V and 5 from J, leaving 16 bases between them. The CDR3 extends over 16 amino acids. This entry is derived from a study of technical replicates of blood from four donors. The data were produced by immunoSEQ multiplex PCR, yet TCRdb's version contains in-frame clones alone and is incomplete. The data contain about 74,000 clones, 95% of them singletons. This chain uses TRBV6-6 with TRBJ1-5, with a tentative D call TRBD1 (5 bases). Sequencing was performed on T cells isolated from PBMCs. This sequence was found in a human donor in good health. CDR3 loop: CASSYRVQGTDQPQHF. CDR3 sequence (DNA): TGTGCCAGCAGTTACCGGGTCCAGGGTACGGATCAGCCCCAGCATTTT.